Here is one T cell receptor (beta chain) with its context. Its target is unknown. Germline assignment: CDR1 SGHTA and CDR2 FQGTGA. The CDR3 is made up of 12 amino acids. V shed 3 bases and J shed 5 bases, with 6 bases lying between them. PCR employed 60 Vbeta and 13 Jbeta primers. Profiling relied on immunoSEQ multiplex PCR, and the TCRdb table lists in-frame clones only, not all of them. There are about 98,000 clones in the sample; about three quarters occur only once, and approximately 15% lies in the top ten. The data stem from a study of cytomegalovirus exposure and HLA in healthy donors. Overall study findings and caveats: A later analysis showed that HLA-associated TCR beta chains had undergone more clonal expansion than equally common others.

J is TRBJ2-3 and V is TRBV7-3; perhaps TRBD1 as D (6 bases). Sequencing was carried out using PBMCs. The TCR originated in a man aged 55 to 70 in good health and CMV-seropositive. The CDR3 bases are TGTGCCAGCAGCTTCAGGGGAGATACGCAGTATTTT. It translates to CASSFRGDTQYF.